The 4 T cell receptor beta chains below come from one sample, sequenced in a study of blood T cell repertoires in COVID-19. Only in-frame clones appear in the TCRdb table, and some are missing; sequencing was by immunoSEQ multiplex PCR. The sample includes roughly 140,000 clones, about 80% of them seen just once. Material: peripheral blood. The receptors originated from a man aged 55-75 years with acute or convalescent COVID-19.

This rearrangement joins TRBV9 to TRBJ2-7, with TRBD2 matching over 14 bases. The CDR3 spans 16 residues. Germline V gene data show CDR1 as SGDLS and CDR2 as YYNGEE. V shed 3 bases and J 5 bases; nucleotides not matched to a gene: 7. The DNA of the CDR3 is TGTGCCAGCAGCGGGGCGGGACTAGCGGGAGCCAACGAGCAGTACTTC. The encoded protein is CASSGAGLAGANEQYF.

The chain recombines TRBV27 with TRBJ2-5, with 9 bases aligning to TRBD2. Germline trimming cut 6 bases from V and 1 base from J; bases unmatched to any gene: 9. The CDR3 is 16 amino acids. Germline V gene sequence: CDR1 MNHEY, CDR2 SMNVEV (reference sequence). CDR3 nucleotide sequence: TGTGCCAGCAGCAAAATTGCTAGCGGGGTCCAAGAGACCCAGTACTTC. Amino acid sequence: CASSKIASGVQETQYF.

The rearrangement links TRBV28 to TRBJ1-2; possibly TRBD1 for D (6 bases). Germline lookup yields CDR1 MDHEN and CDR2 SYDVKM. The germline V and J ends were trimmed by 4 bases and 8 bases, with 8 bases remaining between them. The CDR3 length is 11 residues. The DNA of the CDR3 is TGTGCCAGCAGTTACAGGGTCGGCTACACCTTC. This encodes CASSYRVGYTF.

The J gene is TRBJ2-5, the V gene TRBV7-2, with a weak D call TRBD2 (6 bases). The V gene lost 5 bases and the J gene lost 2 bases, with 15 bases spanning the gap. Germline V gene data show CDR1 as SGHTA and CDR2 as FQGNSA. There are 15 residues in the CDR3. CDR3 sequence (DNA): TGTGCCAGCAGCCAAGCGGGTGGGGAACAAGAGACCCAGTACTTC. Encoded protein: CASSQAGGEQETQYF.